These 2 T cell receptor beta chains share one sample of origin, sequenced in a study of T cell responses to AZD1222 COVID-19 vaccine. The assay was immunoSEQ multiplex PCR, and TCRdb's table has in-frame clones only and misses some. The sample holds some 97,000 clones; 85% to 90% are singletons and the top ten take 3.3%. The material was peripheral blood, obtained on day 0 of AZD1222 vaccination. Receptor source: an adult in good health.

The rearrangement links TRBV5-4 to TRBJ2-7; the match to TRBD1 covers 7 bases. The CDR3 sequence is 14 residues long. V lost 2 bases and J lost 2; bases outside the gene matches: 4. Germline CDR1 SGHNT, CDR2 YYREEE (reference sequence). Here the CDR3 reads CASSFTGVPYEQYF. The CDR3 DNA sequence: TGTGCCAGCAGCTTTACAGGGGTCCCCTACGAGCAGTACTTC.

The CDR3 spells CSAKGNGYTF. The CDR3 nucleotides are TGCAGTGCTAAAGGGAATGGCTACACCTTC. This chain connects TRBV20-1 to TRBJ1-2; no firm D call. With 4 bases removed from V and 6 bases from J, the gap between germline ends came to 6 bases. Germline loops: CDR1 DFQATT, CDR2 SNEGSKA (reference sequence). The CDR3 is 10 amino acids.